Included here is one T cell receptor beta chain sequence, with context. Its cognate antigen has yet to be identified. Qualities for individual bases were not recorded, and no much larger clone is one base off. The data were taken from a study of cytomegalovirus exposure and HLA in healthy donors (dated by TCRdb to about 2017). With regard to the full study: An earlier analysis of fewer than 750 of the donors reported 276 Gb of sequence data and 117 million unique TCR beta sequences obtained from roughly 170 million T cells. About 300 gigabases of sequencing data and roughly 80 million unique TCR sequences made up an early release that covered approximately 700 HLA-typed donors. Of the 398 genotyped donors, over 65% fell in the genetic ancestry cluster associated with self-reported Caucasian donors. The study aimed to test whether signatures of past pathogen exposure could be identified by cataloging public T cell receptors. The study profiled the T cell repertoires of 500 to 800 subjects by immunosequencing and related them to cytomegalovirus serostatus. Besides the first cohort of 666 subjects, a separate validation cohort made up of 120 different subjects was used. To predict cytomegalovirus infection status, the study brought together high-throughput TCR immunosequencing, statistical association of individual TCRs with disease status, and machine learning. A later analysis re-examined previously published TCR beta repertoires from just over 650 donors and added high-resolution HLA genotyping to investigate patterns of TCR occurrence. Rather than using new phenotypic data, the later analysis identified candidate immune exposures from TCR beta sequences and from how often those sequences occurred across donors. To decide whether each TCR beta V gene segment behaved as functional or pseudogenic, an earlier analysis of 587 of the donors relied on high-throughput TCR beta sequencing. Donor age, sex, ethnicity and CMV serostatus were collected together with the repertoire data. Genome-wide SNP genotypes for about three fifths of the roughly 670 donors were used in a later genetic analysis, which treated that subset as a discovery cohort. All discovery cohort repertoires had been generated on a single sequencing platform. Both class I and class II loci were covered by HLA typing, at four-digit resolution. The number of typed donors differed by locus: roughly 629-630 for A, B, C, DRB1 and DQB1; 522 for DQA1; roughly 600 for DPA1; and roughly 470 for DPB1. A handful of DR-DQ haplotypes were handled as single units for association and clustering because linkage in the cohort was strong. Among about 400 genotyped donors of the cohort, an average of about 220,000 unique TCR beta nucleotide sequences was sequenced per donor, of which roughly 18% were non-productive. Study-wide findings and limitations: An earlier analysis of approximately 590 of the donors showed that most TCR beta V segments appeared in productive rearrangements either about 87% or about 30% of the time, which broadly matched IMGT annotations. Most CMV-associated TCR beta chains appeared to be HLA-restricted in a later analysis, and the HLA associations seemed to be driven largely by CMV exposure. The classifier was reported to diagnose cytomegalovirus status with high specificity and sensitivity in both the original and validation cohorts. Correlated functional status among segregating V segments might be attributable to linkage disequilibrium, but an unknown experimental factor could not be ruled out. Strong co-occurrence of HLA alleles, especially DR and DQ, made assigning TCR associations to individual alleles difficult. Roughly uniform sequencing depth across donors was assumed in presence/absence analyses, although this assumption may not hold. In a later analysis, around 17,000 TCR beta sequences were associated with specific HLA alleles at a false discovery rate of 0.05. A further reported finding was that TCR beta sequences accurately predicted the HLA-A and HLA-B alleles for most subjects in the first cohort. Over 15 rarely observed V segments, including chromosome 9 orphons, were excluded from the earlier analysis of some 590 of the donors because counts were too low. The study listed approximately 150 TCR beta chains as associated with cytomegalovirus. In a later genetic analysis, a missense DCLRE1C variant was associated with V-gene and J-gene trimming of TCR beta chains, and the association was replicated in an independent cohort. The authors suggested that the approach could potentially be extended to other disease states and immunological phenotypes. Compared with equally common non-associated chains, HLA-associated TCR beta chains in a later analysis were more clonally expanded and had lower generation probabilities. In vitro tests confirmed that a few of the cytomegalovirus-associated TCR beta chains recognize cytomegalovirus antigens. In a later analysis, the rate of TCR association differed among HLA loci, with DRB1 alleles having the most associated TCRs and HLA-C alleles having the fewest. In a later analysis, several top co-occurrence clusters were reported to appear linked to parvovirus B19, influenza, CMV and Epstein-Barr virus. Only TCR beta chains were sequenced in this cohort, and the absence of alpha or paired-chain data limited detectable features. For the cohort, immune exposure information was limited to CMV serostatus. The sequencing pipeline was judged likely to have produced a cluster of highly shared sequence variants as a technical artifact. Most TCR sequences were seen in very few donors, while some public TCRs were found in many individuals. According to a later genetic analysis, donors in an Asian-associated ancestry cluster had fewer N-insertions in productive TCRs than the roughly 700-donor mean. HLA typing was unavailable for some donors at each locus, so association tests used only the typed subset.

In total, more than 500 healthy bone marrow donors made up the cohort. At the time of sampling, all cohort members were nominally healthy, though unrecorded immune exposures were likely present. The donor was CMV seropositive and was included in the group of some 290 seropositive cohort members. Every donor gave a peripheral blood sample, and the peripheral blood mononuclear cells from that sample were used for TCR beta sequencing. Genomic DNA extraction from the blood cell samples was performed with the Qiagen DNeasy Blood Extraction Kit. The method was the immunoSEQ multiplex PCR assay. A mixture of 60 forward primers for TCR Vbeta segments and 13 reverse primers for TCR Jbeta segments was used in the multiplex PCR. A multiplex PCR assay on genomic DNA amplified the CDR3 region of rearranged TCR beta genes. Amplified TCR beta libraries were sequenced as 87-base-pair reads on the Illumina HiSeq System. Per the source publication's procedure: Across the 670 or so repertoires, a later analysis counted 80 million or so unique TCR beta chains, 8.5 million to 12 million of which were shared by at least two donors. A nearest-neighbor algorithm error-corrected the raw reads and collapsed the reads into unique sequences, merging closely related sequences to remove PCR and sequencing errors. Alignment of CDR3 sequences to IMGT reference sequences was used to assign V, D and J gene segments. For a sequence to be retained, a match of at least six nucleotides was required to both a V gene segment and a J gene segment. Rearrangements were called productive when the CDR3 lacked stop codons and stayed in frame with V and J; all others were non-productive. CDR3 was defined according to IMGT convention as the region running from the second conserved V-encoded cysteine to the conserved J-encoded phenylalanine. In an earlier analysis of around 600 of the donors, sequences lacking an unambiguous match to a single V gene segment were excluded. An earlier analysis of fewer than 650 of the donors classified V segments as functional when productive rearrangements were above 56.7% and as segregating when the standard deviation between donors was above 5%. A statistical classification framework was built for diagnosing cytomegalovirus status from the catalog of TCR beta chain sequences. In a later analysis, V and J genes were assigned by comparing TCR nucleotide sequences against IMGT/GENE-DB human TR gene sequences. In a later analysis, CDR3 sequences and most-parsimonious VDJ recombination scenarios were assigned using the TCRdist pipeline. In a later analysis, every TCR beta chain was defined by the combination of its CDR3 amino acid sequence and its V-gene family, and reads without a unique V-gene family were dropped. A later analysis removed 592 highly shared, low-generation-probability nucleotide sequences to deal with suspected cross-contamination and a sequencing artifact. For each public chain, a later analysis derived a clonal expansion index from normalized ranks of inferred template counts within each repertoire. Generation probabilities in a later analysis came from a VDJ recombination model fitted to out-of-frame rearrangements, and those results were checked against IGoR. A later analysis scored TCR-TCR, TCR-HLA and TCR-CMV co-occurrence with hypergeometric tests, applying a repertoire-size bias correction to TCR pairs. A later analysis estimated false discovery rates by permuting HLA or CMV assignments 20 times. In a later analysis, co-occurring TCRs were grouped with DBSCAN, and TCRdist sequence similarity was added when clustering was performed within HLA-allele-positive subsets. Co-occurrence clustering excluded repertoires with fewer than 30,000 or more than 120,000 public chains, plus five with anomalous nucleotide sharing. The immuneACCESS repertoire file appears here via TCRdb, limited to in-frame rearrangements. These files lack a portion of the clones; in checked studies, under half of the deficit traces to unresolved V genes, and the cause of the others is not known. The V and J calls and clone size are taken from that table; D and trimming were inferred from the DNA. The sample table lists tens of thousands of clones, 79% of them with a count of one. The ten top clones hold around a fifth of the sample.

Material: PBMCs. The receptor's source is a woman aged 40 to 50 in good health and CMV-seropositive.

The CDR3 loop reads CASSVQGINEKLFF. Read as DNA, the sequence is TGTGCCAGCAGCGTACAGGGGATTAATGAAAAACTGTTTTTT. The chain couples TRBV2 to TRBJ1-4, with TRBD1 identical over 7 junction bases. V trim: 6 bases; J trim: 4 bases; unmatched bases: 5. From its cysteine to its phenylalanine, the CDR3 spans 14 amino acids. Just the 42-base CDR3 DNA is kept, in frame starting at base 1. Based on the germline V gene, the CDR1 and CDR2 sequences are SNHLY and FYNNEI.